This T cell receptor (beta chain) was captured in a study of cytomegalovirus exposure and HLA in healthy donors (TCRdb year 2017). As for the study more broadly: An earlier analysis of 587 of the donors reported 276 Gb of sequence data and 90 million to 120 million unique TCR beta sequences obtained from approximately 180 million T cells. An early release covering roughly 600 HLA-typed donors comprised about 310 gigabases of sequencing data and approximately 85 million unique TCR sequences. The genetic ancestry cluster associated with self-reported Caucasian donors included over 80% of the approximately 410 genotyped donors. The study aimed to test whether signatures of past pathogen exposure could be identified by cataloging public T cell receptors. Using immunosequencing, the study profiled T cell repertoires from 500 to 800 subjects and related those repertoires to cytomegalovirus serostatus. A separate validation cohort of some 130 different subjects was used in addition to the approximately 700-subject first cohort. The study combined high-throughput TCR immunosequencing, statistical association of individual TCRs with disease status, and machine learning to predict cytomegalovirus infection status. To study patterns of TCR occurrence, a later analysis re-analyzed previously published TCR beta repertoires from 700 or so donors and added high-resolution HLA genotyping. The later analysis used no new phenotypic data to find candidate immune exposures, relying instead on TCR beta sequences and their occurrence across donors. To decide whether each TCR beta V gene segment behaved as functional or pseudogenic, an earlier analysis of approximately 590 of the donors relied on high-throughput TCR beta sequencing. Donor age, sex, ethnicity and CMV serostatus were compiled together with the repertoire data. In a later genetic analysis, genome-wide SNP genotypes for about three fifths of the roughly 670 donors were used, and that subset was treated as a discovery cohort. All discovery cohort repertoires had been generated using a single sequencing platform. Class I and class II HLA loci were covered by the typing at four-digit resolution. Typing coverage varied by locus: about 620-630 donors for A, B, C, DRB1 and DQB1; approximately 500 for DQA1; 606 for DPA1; fewer than 480 for DPB1. Five DR-DQ haplotypes were treated as single units for association and clustering because of strong linkage in the cohort. On average, 235,054 unique TCR beta nucleotide sequences were sequenced per donor among 350 to 400 genotyped donors of the cohort, with approximately 18% of those sequences being non-productive. Overall results and qualifications from the work: In an earlier analysis of 587 of the donors, most TCR beta V segments appeared in productive rearrangements about 87% or about 30% of the time, broadly matching IMGT annotations. In a later genetic analysis, a missense DCLRE1C variant was associated with V-gene and J-gene trimming of TCR beta chains, and the association was replicated in an independent cohort. Because counts were too low, seventeen rarely observed V segments, including chromosome 9 orphons, were excluded from the earlier analysis of around 640 of the donors. In a later analysis, HLA-associated TCR beta chains were found to be more clonally expanded and to have lower generation probabilities than equally common non-associated chains. In vitro tests confirmed that a few of the cytomegalovirus-associated TCR beta chains recognize cytomegalovirus antigens. The 87-base-pair reads could not distinguish some IMGT-functional V segments, including TRBV6-2 and TRBV6-3, so those segments were excluded. Most CMV-associated TCR beta chains appeared to be HLA-restricted in a later analysis, and the HLA associations seemed to be driven largely by CMV exposure. This cohort had only TCR beta chains sequenced, and the lack of alpha or paired-chain data limited which features could be detected. In the study, about 150 TCR beta chains were listed as associated with cytomegalovirus. Roughly uniform sequencing depth across donors was assumed in presence/absence analyses, although this assumption may not hold. Linkage disequilibrium might explain the correlated functional status among segregating V segments, but an unknown experimental factor could not be ruled out. Compared with the approximately 600-donor mean, donors in an Asian-associated ancestry cluster had fewer N-insertions in productive TCRs, according to a later genetic analysis. Cytomegalovirus status was reported to be diagnosed by the classifier with high specificity and sensitivity in both the original and validation cohorts. A further reported finding was that TCR beta sequences accurately predicted the HLA-A and HLA-B alleles for most subjects in the first cohort. It was suggested by the authors that the approach could potentially be generalized to other disease states and immunological phenotypes. In a later analysis, several top co-occurrence clusters were reported to appear linked to parvovirus B19, influenza, CMV and Epstein-Barr virus. The only immune exposure information available for the cohort was CMV serostatus. Assigning TCR associations to individual alleles was difficult when HLA alleles, especially DR and DQ, strongly co-occurred. Specific HLA alleles were associated with over 15,000 TCR beta sequences at a false discovery rate of 0.05 in a later analysis. HLA typing was unavailable for some donors at each locus, so association tests used only the typed subset. A later analysis found that TCR association rates varied across HLA loci, with DRB1 alleles showing the most associated TCRs and HLA-C alleles the fewest. While some public TCRs were present in many individuals, most TCR sequences turned up only very rarely across donors. A cluster of highly shared sequence variants was judged likely to represent a technical artifact of the sequencing pipeline.

Receptors were amplified or captured by the immunoSEQ multiplex PCR assay. For the multiplex PCR, a mixture combining 60 forward primers for TCR Vbeta segments and 13 reverse primers for TCR Jbeta segments was used. A multiplex PCR assay on genomic DNA amplified the CDR3 region of rearranged TCR beta genes. The Illumina HiSeq System was used to sequence the amplified TCR beta libraries as 87-base-pair reads. The source study handled its data this way. A later analysis tallied roughly 80 million unique TCR beta chains across the 660 or so repertoires, and about 10 million of those chains were shared by two or more donors. Raw reads were error-corrected and collapsed into unique sequences with a nearest-neighbor algorithm that merged closely related sequences to remove PCR and sequencing errors. To assign V, D and J gene segments, CDR3 sequences were aligned to IMGT reference sequences. For a sequence to be retained, at least a six-nucleotide match to both a V gene segment and a J gene segment was required. Rearrangements were called productive when the CDR3 lacked stop codons and stayed in frame with V and J; all others were non-productive. CDR3 was defined by IMGT convention, running from the second conserved V-encoded cysteine to the conserved J-encoded phenylalanine. In an earlier analysis of roughly 610 of the donors, sequences lacking an unambiguous match to a single V gene segment were excluded. In an earlier analysis of 450 to 700 of the donors, V segments were called functional above 56.7% productive rearrangements and were called segregating when the between-donor standard deviation exceeded 5%. A statistical classification framework was built for diagnosing cytomegalovirus status from the catalog of TCR beta chain sequences. In a later analysis, TCR nucleotide sequences were compared against IMGT/GENE-DB human TR gene sequences so that V and J genes could be assigned. In a later analysis, CDR3 sequences and most-parsimonious VDJ recombination scenarios were assigned using the TCRdist pipeline. A later analysis defined each TCR beta chain by its CDR3 amino acid sequence plus V-gene family, and excluded reads lacking a unique V-gene family. A later analysis removed 550 to 650 highly shared, low-generation-probability nucleotide sequences to deal with suspected cross-contamination and a sequencing artifact. For each public chain, a later analysis derived a clonal expansion index from normalized ranks of inferred template counts within each repertoire. In a later analysis, generation probabilities were computed with a VDJ recombination model fitted to out-of-frame rearrangements, and the resulting probabilities were checked against IGoR. A later analysis scored TCR-TCR, TCR-HLA and TCR-CMV co-occurrence with hypergeometric tests, applying a repertoire-size bias correction to TCR pairs. In a later analysis, false discovery rates were estimated by permuting HLA or CMV assignments 20 times. In a later analysis, co-occurring TCRs were grouped using DBSCAN, and TCRdist sequence similarity was added for clustering within HLA-allele-positive subsets. Repertoires with fewer than 30,000 or more than 120,000 public chains, plus five repertoires with anomalous nucleotide sharing, were excluded from co-occurrence clustering. TCRdb retrieved this table from immuneACCESS and kept in-frame rearrangements only. Not all clones are present; in checked studies, unresolved V genes account for under half, and no reason is known for the remainder. The DNA gave D and trimming, while V, J and clone size come from that table. A total of 65,000 to 90,000 clones appear in this sample, 76% of them only once. Of the sample, 3% to 3.5% is held by the ten largest clones.

In the germline V gene (reference sequence), CDR1 corresponds to MNHEY and CDR2 to SMNVEV. The cysteine opens and the phenylalanine closes a CDR3 of 14 amino acids. Of all the DNA, just the CDR3 is kept, 42 bases in frame from base 1. Trimming removed 2 bases from V and 2 bases from J, leaving 8 bases between the germline ends. The cohort consisted of 650 to 850 healthy bone marrow donors. At the time of sampling, all cohort members were nominally healthy, though unrecorded immune exposures were likely present. The donor tested CMV seronegative, placing the donor among the roughly 340 seronegative members of the cohort. Each donor provided a peripheral blood sample, and peripheral blood mononuclear cells were used for TCR beta sequencing. The Qiagen DNeasy Blood Extraction Kit was used to extract genomic DNA from the blood cell samples. This clone was counted once. Its antigen is currently not known. One base away there is no much larger clone; base qualities are not given.

The sequencing input was PBMCs. This chain joins TRBV27 to TRBJ2-3; TRBD1 could be the D gene, as 6 bases match. This receptor was taken from a man aged 35 to 55 in good health and CMV-seronegative. CDR3 region: CASSLGGLTDTQYF. The nucleotide sequence reads TGTGCCAGCAGTTTAGGGGGCCTCACAGATACGCAGTATTTT.